This T cell receptor (beta chain) was retrieved from a study of blood T cells in healthy people across ages. Findings of the study overall: Estimates based on one million T cells were treated as lower bounds.

The draw of peripheral blood yielded around 9.6 milliliters from each donor. The amount of total RNA extracted per sample was at least 6 micrograms. The CDR3 is made up of 16 amino acids. The ends lost 3 bases at V and 6 bases at J; junction bases unmatched: 9. Germline V gene data show CDR1 as MDHEN and CDR2 as SYDVKM. The use of a sample-barcoded 5' primer and a J-beta primer mix characterized a second PCR of about 7 to 12 cycles. From each sample, at least 2.5 million paired-end reads containing CDR3 were obtained. Using its own MiXCR run on the 5' RACE reads, TCRdb lists one record per CDR3 protein. The profile shows about 1,500,000 distinct CDR3 sequences, 28% of them singletons. This clonotype appeared many times. Its antigen is unknown.

The TCR originated in a woman aged 30 to 39 in good health. The chain joins TRBV28 to TRBJ2-3, with TRBD2 identical over 10 bases. The sequenced sample was blood. Here the CDR3 DNA reads TGTGCCAGCAGTTTGGGTAGCGGGGGGCTAGGGGATACGCAGTATTTT. This gives the protein CASSLGSGGLGDTQYF.